The 6 T cell receptor beta chains listed next were all sequenced from one sample in a study of cytomegalovirus exposure and HLA in healthy donors. Primers for the PCR totalled 60 Vbeta and 13 Jbeta. Sequenced by immunoSEQ multiplex PCR; TCRdb stores in-frame clones only, minus some. The data hold fewer than 200,000 clones, with around 85% observed a single time. Sequences were obtained from PBMCs. These receptors all stem from a man aged 35 to 55 in good health and CMV-seronegative.

The V and J genes are TRBV9 and TRBJ2-7; TRBD2 is a possible D gene (6 bases). Trimming stripped 5 bases from V and 2 bases from J, with 17 bases between. CDR3 size: 15 residues. Germline-derived CDR1 and CDR2 are SGDLS and YYNGEE. The DNA for the CDR3 is TGTGCCAGCAGTGATGGGGGGACGGACACCTACGAGCAGTACTTC. Residues: CASSDGGTDTYEQYF.

V gene TRBV11-2 combines with J gene TRBJ2-7, with 10 bases lining up with TRBD1. The V segment lost 5 bases and the J segment 5 bases; nucleotides outside the gene matches: 12. The CDR3 consists of 16 residues. CDR1 SGHAT and CDR2 FQNNGV come from the germline V gene. In DNA form, the CDR3 reads TGTGCCAGCAGCGTCCGGTGGACAGGGGGTTTTGACGAGCAGTACTTC. This encodes CASSVRWTGGFDEQYF.

The chain combines TRBV7-8 with TRBJ1-5; 7 nucleotides match TRBD1. The CDR3 has 16 amino acids. Germline-derived CDR1 and CDR2 are SGHVS and FQNEAQ. V lost 1 base, J lost 5 bases, and 8 bases stayed unmatched. In DNA form, the CDR3 reads TGTGCCAGCAGCTTAGATTCGAAAGGGGGCGATCAGCCCCAGCATTTT. Protein: CASSLDSKGGDQPQHF.

The chain combines TRBV7-6 with TRBJ2-3; TRBD2 matches at 11 bases. V trimming: 0 bases; J trimming: 1 base; junction bases outside the gene matches: 6. Germline V gene sequence: CDR1 SGHVS, CDR2 FNYEAQ. The length of the CDR3 is 18 residues. The chain's CDR3 is CASSLATATSGGTDTQYF. CDR3 bases: TGTGCCAGCAGCTTAGCGACCGCGACTAGCGGGGGCACAGATACGCAGTATTTT.

This chain connects TRBV7-2 to TRBJ1-1; D uncertain. The V end lost 1 base, the J end lost 1 base, and 4 bases lay between the germline ends. The length of the CDR3 is 13 residues. Germline CDR1 reads SGHTA; CDR2 reads FQGNSA. The CDR3 reads CASSLVQNTEAFF. The CDR3 DNA follows: TGTGCCAGCAGCTTAGTACAGAACACTGAAGCTTTCTTT.

The rearrangement links TRBV30 to TRBJ2-5; tentative D call: TRBD1 (5 bases). The J call could be wrong; TRBJ2-7 is a better fit for the DNA end. Per the germline V gene, CDR1 is GTSNPN and CDR2 is SVGIG (reference sequence). CDR3 size: 12 residues. The CDR3 region has the DNA TGTGCCTGGAGTGTACAGGCTTACGAGCAGTACTTC. It is translated as CAWSVQAYEQYF.